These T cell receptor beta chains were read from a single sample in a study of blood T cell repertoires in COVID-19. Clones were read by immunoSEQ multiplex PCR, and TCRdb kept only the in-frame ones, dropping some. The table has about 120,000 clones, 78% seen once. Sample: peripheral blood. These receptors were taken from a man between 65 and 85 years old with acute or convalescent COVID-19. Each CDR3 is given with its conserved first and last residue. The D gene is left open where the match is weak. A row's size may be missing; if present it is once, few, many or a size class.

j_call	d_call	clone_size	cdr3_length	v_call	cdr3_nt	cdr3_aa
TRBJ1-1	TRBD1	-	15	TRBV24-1	TGTGCCACCAGTGGCCCGGGACAGGGTGGCACTGAAGCTTTCTTT	CATSGPGQGGTEAFF
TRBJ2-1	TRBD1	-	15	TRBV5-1	TGCGCCAGCAGCTTGACAGGGGCCTCCTACAATGAGCAGTTCTTC	CASSLTGASYNEQFF
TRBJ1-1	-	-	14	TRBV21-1	TGTGCCAGCAGCGAGGGACAGGAGGACACTGAAGCTTTCTTT	CASSEGQEDTEAFF
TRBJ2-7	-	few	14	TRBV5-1	TGCGCCAGCGGGCGATTGGGCAGCCCCTACGAGCAGTACTTC	CASGRLGSPYEQYF
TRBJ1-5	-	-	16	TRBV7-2	TGTGCCAGCAGCTCCGGAACCCGACTTAGCAATCAGCCCCAGCATTTT	CASSSGTRLSNQPQHF
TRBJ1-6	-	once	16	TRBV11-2	TGTGCCAGCAGCCCGTCCGGGGGGCAGGGCGGGTCACCCCTCCACTTT	CASSPSGGQGGSPLHF
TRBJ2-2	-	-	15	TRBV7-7	TGTGCTAGCAGCTTTGCAGGGCGGAGCACCGGGGAGCTGTTTTTT	CASSFAGRSTGELFF
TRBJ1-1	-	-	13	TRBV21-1	TGTGCCAGCACCACCCAGGGGTCCGCTGAAGCTTTCTTT	CASTTQGSAEAFF
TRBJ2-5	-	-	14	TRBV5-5	TGTGCCAGCAGCCTACCAGGGGTTGGGGAGACCCAGTACTTC	CASSLPGVGETQYF
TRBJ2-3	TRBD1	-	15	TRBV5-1	TGCGCCAGCAGCACCGACAGGGTTGGCACAGATACGCAGTATTTT	CASSTDRVGTDTQYF
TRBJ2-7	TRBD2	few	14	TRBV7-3	TGTGCCAGCAGCGTAACTAGCGGGGGATCCGAGCAGTACTTC	CASSVTSGGSEQYF
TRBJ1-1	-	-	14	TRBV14	TGTGCCAGCAGCCAAGATCTTGTTGGGACAGAAGCTTTCTTT	CASSQDLVGTEAFF
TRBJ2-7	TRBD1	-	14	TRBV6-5	TGTGCCAGCAGTCGGACAGGGGGAATCGACGAGCAGTACTTC	CASSRTGGIDEQYF
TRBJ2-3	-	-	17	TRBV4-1	TGCGCCAGCAGCCTGGGAGGTGGGACGGTTAGCACAGATACGCAGTATTTT	CASSLGGGTVSTDTQYF
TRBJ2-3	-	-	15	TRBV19	TGTGCCAGTAGTATCGGGCCAGGGAGGACAGATACGCAGTATTTT	CASSIGPGRTDTQYF
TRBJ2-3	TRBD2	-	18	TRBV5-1	TGCGCCAGCAGCTTGGGGCATCTAGCGGGGAGACACACAGATACGCAGTATTTT	CASSLGHLAGRHTDTQYF
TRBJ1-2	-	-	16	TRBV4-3	TGCGCCAGCAGCCAAGTCGGGGGGGAGGGAGGCTATGGCTACACCTTC	CASSQVGGEGGYGYTF
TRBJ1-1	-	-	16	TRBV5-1	TGCGCCAGCAGCCCTGACCCAGGGAGGGTGAACACTGAAGCTTTCTTT	CASSPDPGRVNTEAFF
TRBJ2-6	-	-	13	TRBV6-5	TGTGCCAGCGACAGCTCTGGGGCCAACGTCCTGACTTTC	CASDSSGANVLTF
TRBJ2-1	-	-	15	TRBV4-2	TGTGCCAGCAGCTCAGACGGAGACAGCGCAAATGAGCAGTTCTTC	CASSSDGDSANEQFF
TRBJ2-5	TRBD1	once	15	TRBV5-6	TGTGCCAGCAGCGGCGACAGGGGAGACCAAGAGACCCAGTACTTC	CASSGDRGDQETQYF
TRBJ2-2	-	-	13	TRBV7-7	TGTGCTAGCAGCTTATCTCGGACCGGGGAGCTGTTTTTT	CASSLSRTGELFF
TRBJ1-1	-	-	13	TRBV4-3	TGCGCCAGCAGCCCGGACAGATCCACTGAAGCTTTCTTT	CASSPDRSTEAFF
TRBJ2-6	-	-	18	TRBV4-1	TGCGCCAGCAGCCAAGAGGACAGTTGGGCGGCTGGGGCCAACGTCCTGACTTTC	CASSQEDSWAAGANVLTF
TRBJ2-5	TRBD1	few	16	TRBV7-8	TGTGCCAGCAGCCAGCGCGACAGGGGGCTTCGGGAGACCCAGTACTTC	CASSQRDRGLRETQYF
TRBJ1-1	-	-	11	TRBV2	TGTGCCAGCAGTCAGGGTTCCCAAGCTTTCTTT	CASSQGSQAFF
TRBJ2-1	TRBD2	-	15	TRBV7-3	TGTGCCAGCAGCCTGGGACTAGCGGGGGACAATGAGCAGTTCTTC	CASSLGLAGDNEQFF
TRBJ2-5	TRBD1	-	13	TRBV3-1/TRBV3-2	TGTGCCAGCAGCCTCTGGGACAGGGAGACCCAGTACTTC	CASSLWDRETQYF
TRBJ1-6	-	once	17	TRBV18	TGTGCCAGCTCCGAAAACCAAATCAACGAGGGAAATTCACCCCTCCACTTT	CASSENQINEGNSPLHF
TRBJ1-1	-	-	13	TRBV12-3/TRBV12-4	TGTGCCAGCAGTTGGGGACAGAACACTGAAGCTTTCTTT	CASSWGQNTEAFF
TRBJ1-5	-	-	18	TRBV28	TGTGCCAGCGAGGGTTGGAGGAGAGGCACTTCTAGCAATCAGCCCCAGCATTTT	CASEGWRRGTSSNQPQHF
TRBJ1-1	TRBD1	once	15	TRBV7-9	TGTGCCAGCAGCACACAGGGGGCTGGAGGCACTGAAGCTTTCTTT	CASSTQGAGGTEAFF
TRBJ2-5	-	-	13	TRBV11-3	TGTGCCAGCAGCTCTAGACAGCAAGAGACCCAGTACTTC	CASSSRQQETQYF
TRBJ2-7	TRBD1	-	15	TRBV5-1	TGCGCCAGCAGCTCCCTTCCCGGGACAGCCTACGAGCAGTACTTC	CASSSLPGTAYEQYF
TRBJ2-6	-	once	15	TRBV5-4	TGTGCCAGCAGCTTGCGCGGGACAGCGGCCAACGTCCTGACTTTC	CASSLRGTAANVLTF
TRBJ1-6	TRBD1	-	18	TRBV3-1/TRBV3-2	TGTGCCAGCAGCCAAGAGAGTACAGGGGACAGATATAATTCACCCCTCCACTTT	CASSQESTGDRYNSPLHF
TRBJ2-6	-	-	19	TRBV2	TGTGCCAGCAGTTGGGGAGCAGGCCCGGGGTCGGGTGGGGCCAACGTCCTGACTTTC	CASSWGAGPGSGGANVLTF
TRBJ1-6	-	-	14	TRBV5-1	TGCGCCAGCAGGGGAGGGGCCTATAATTCACCCCTCCACTTT	CASRGGAYNSPLHF
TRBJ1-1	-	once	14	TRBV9	TGTGCCAGCAGCCCCAACGCGGGGGACGGCGGAGCTTTCTTT	CASSPNAGDGGAFF
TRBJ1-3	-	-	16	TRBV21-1	TGTGCCAGCAGCAAAGGGATTAGGAGGGGAGGAAACACCATATATTTT	CASSKGIRRGGNTIYF
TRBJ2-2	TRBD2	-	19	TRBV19	TGTGCCAGTAGTATAGATACAGGCCTCGGGGGGTGGGGCACCGGGGAGCTGTTTTTT	CASSIDTGLGGWGTGELFF
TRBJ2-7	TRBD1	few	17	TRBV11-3	TGTGCCAGCAGCTTAAATTCCCTGGGACAGGTCTCCTACGAGCAGTACTTC	CASSLNSLGQVSYEQYF
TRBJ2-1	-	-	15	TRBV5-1	TGCGCCAGCAGCTTGGGGTCCGGGGATTACAATGAGCAGTTCTTC	CASSLGSGDYNEQFF
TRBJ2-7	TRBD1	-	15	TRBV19	TGTGCCAGTAGTAACCTCGGACAGGGTATTTACGAGCAGTACTTC	CASSNLGQGIYEQYF
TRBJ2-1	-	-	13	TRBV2	TGTGCCAGCAGCCTGGGAGTTTACAATGAGCAGTTCTTC	CASSLGVYNEQFF
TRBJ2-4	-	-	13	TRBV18	TGTGCCAGCTCACCAGAGGGAGTAAACATTCAGTACTTC	CASSPEGVNIQYF
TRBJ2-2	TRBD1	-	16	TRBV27	TGTGCCAGCAGTTTCCGAGACAGGGCTGGCACCGGGGAGCTGTTTTTT	CASSFRDRAGTGELFF